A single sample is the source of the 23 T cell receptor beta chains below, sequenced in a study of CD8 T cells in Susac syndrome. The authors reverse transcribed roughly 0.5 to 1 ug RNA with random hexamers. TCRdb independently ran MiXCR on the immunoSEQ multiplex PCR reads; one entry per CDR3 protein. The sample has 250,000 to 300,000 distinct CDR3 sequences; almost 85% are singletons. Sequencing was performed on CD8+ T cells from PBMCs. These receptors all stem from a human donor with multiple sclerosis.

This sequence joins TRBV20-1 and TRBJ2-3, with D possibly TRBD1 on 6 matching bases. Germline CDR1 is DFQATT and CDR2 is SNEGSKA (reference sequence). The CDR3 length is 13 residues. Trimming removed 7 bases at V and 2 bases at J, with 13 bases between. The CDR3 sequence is CSDRDTYTDTQYF. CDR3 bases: TGCAGTGATCGGGACACCTACACAGATACGCAGTATTTT.

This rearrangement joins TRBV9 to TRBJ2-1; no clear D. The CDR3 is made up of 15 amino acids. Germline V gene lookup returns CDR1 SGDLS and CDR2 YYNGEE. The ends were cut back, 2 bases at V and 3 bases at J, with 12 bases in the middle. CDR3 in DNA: TGTGCCAGCAGCGTTGAGCCCATTGGCTACAATGAGCAGTTCTTC. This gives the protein CASSVEPIGYNEQFF.

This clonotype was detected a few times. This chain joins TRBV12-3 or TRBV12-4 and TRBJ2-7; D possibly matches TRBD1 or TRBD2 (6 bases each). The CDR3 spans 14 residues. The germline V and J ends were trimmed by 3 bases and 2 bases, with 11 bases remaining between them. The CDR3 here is CASSFEGGPYEQYF. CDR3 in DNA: TGTGCCAGCAGTTTTGAAGGGGGGCCCTACGAGCAGTACTTC.

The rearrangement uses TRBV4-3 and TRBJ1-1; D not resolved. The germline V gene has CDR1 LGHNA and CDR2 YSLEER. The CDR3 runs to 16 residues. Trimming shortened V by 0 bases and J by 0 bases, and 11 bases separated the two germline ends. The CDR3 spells CASSQDPPAMNTEAFF. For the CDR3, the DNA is TGCGCCAGCAGCCAAGATCCCCCGGCCATGAACACTGAAGCTTTCTTT.

CDR3 sequence: CASSLHEEFEQFF. CDR3 coding DNA: TGTGCCAGCAGTTTACACGAGGAATTTGAGCAGTTCTTC. The chain links TRBV28 to TRBJ2-1; D is unresolved. Germline CDR1 is MDHEN and CDR2 is SYDVKM. The CDR3 loop spans 13 amino acids. The V and J ends lost 2 bases and 9 bases respectively, with 11 bases between them. The entire variable domain, with the rest obtained from reference TRBV28 and TRBJ2-1, is as follows: DVKVTQSSRYLVKRTGEKVFLECVQDMDHENMFWYRQDPGLGLRLIYFSYDVKMKEKGDIPEGYSVSREKKERFSLILESASTNQTSMYLCASSLHEEFEQFFGPGTRLTVL.

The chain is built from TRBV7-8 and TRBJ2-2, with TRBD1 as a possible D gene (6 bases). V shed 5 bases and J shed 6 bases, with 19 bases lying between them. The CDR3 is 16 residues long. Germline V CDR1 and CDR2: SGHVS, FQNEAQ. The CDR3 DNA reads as TGTGCCAGCAGCCCACAGCAGGGGTATTTGTCCGGGGAGCTGTTTTTT. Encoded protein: CASSPQQGYLSGELFF.

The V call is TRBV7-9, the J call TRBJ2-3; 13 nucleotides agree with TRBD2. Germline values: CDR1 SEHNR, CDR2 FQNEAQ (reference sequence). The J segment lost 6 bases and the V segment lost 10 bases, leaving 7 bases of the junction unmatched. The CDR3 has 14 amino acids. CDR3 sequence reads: CATLTSGRLDTQYF. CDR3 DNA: TGTGCCACCTTGACTAGCGGGAGGCTCGATACGCAGTATTTT.

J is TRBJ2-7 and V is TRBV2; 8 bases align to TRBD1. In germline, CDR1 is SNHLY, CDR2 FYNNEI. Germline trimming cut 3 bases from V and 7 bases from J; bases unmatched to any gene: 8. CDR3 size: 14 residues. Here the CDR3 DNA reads TGTGCCAGCAGTGACGGACAGGGAGCACGGGAGCAGTACTTC. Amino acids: CASSDGQGAREQYF.

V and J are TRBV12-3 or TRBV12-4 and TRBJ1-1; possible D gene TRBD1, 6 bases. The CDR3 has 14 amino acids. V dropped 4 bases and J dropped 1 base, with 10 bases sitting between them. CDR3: CASSWDIWNTEAFF. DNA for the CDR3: TGTGCCAGCAGTTGGGACATCTGGAACACTGAAGCTTTCTTT.

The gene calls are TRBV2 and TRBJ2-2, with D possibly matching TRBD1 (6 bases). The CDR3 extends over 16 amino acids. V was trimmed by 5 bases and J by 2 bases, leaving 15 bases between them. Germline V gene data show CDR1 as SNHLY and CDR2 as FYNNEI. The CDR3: CASSYPAGENTGELFF. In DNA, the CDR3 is TGTGCCAGCAGTTATCCGGCAGGGGAAAACACCGGGGAGCTGTTTTTT.

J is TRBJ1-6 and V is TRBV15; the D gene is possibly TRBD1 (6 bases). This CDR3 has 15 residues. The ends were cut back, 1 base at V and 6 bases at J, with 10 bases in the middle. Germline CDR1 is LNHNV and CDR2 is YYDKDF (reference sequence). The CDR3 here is CATSRVSDSNSPLHF. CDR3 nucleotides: TGTGCCACCAGCAGAGTATCGGACAGTAATTCACCCCTCCACTTT.

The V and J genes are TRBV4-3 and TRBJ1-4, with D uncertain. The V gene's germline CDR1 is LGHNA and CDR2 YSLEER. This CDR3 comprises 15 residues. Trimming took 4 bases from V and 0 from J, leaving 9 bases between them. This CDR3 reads CASSRLTATNEKLFF. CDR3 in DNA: TGCGCCAGCAGCCGCCTGACGGCAACTAATGAAAAACTGTTTTTT.

Written as DNA, the CDR3 is TGTGCCAGCACCTCCTGCTGGGGACAACCCTGCACAGATACGCAGTATTTT. The encoded protein is CASTSCWGQPCTDTQYF. J is TRBJ2-3 and V is TRBV7-9; possible D gene TRBD1, 6 bases. Looked up from germline, CDR1 is SEHNR and CDR2 is FQNEAQ (reference sequence). This CDR3 has 17 residues. V lost 7 bases and J 1 base, leaving 21 bases between the germline ends.

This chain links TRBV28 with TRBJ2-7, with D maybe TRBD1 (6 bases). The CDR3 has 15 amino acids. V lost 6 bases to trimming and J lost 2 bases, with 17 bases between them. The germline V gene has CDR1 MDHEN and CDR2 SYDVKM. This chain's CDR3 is CASRESDSVTYEQYF. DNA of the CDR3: TGTGCCAGCAGAGAATCGGACAGCGTAACCTACGAGCAGTACTTC. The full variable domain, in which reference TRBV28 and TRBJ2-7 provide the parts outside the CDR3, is DVKVTQSSRYLVKRTGEKVFLECVQDMDHENMFWYRQDPGLGLRLIYFSYDVKMKEKGDIPEGYSVSREKKERFSLILESASTNQTSMYLCASRESDSVTYEQYFGPGTRLTVT.

The CDR3 DNA reads as TGCGCCAGCAGTGGGGAGACAGGGGGCGCCGACTATGGCTACACCTTC. Residues: CASSGETGGADYGYTF. The rearrangement links TRBV10-2 to TRBJ1-2, with 10 nucleotides matching TRBD1. Germline V gene data show CDR1 as WSHSY and CDR2 as SAAADI. J lost 3 bases, V lost 4 bases, and 8 bases had no gene match. This CDR3 comprises 16 residues.

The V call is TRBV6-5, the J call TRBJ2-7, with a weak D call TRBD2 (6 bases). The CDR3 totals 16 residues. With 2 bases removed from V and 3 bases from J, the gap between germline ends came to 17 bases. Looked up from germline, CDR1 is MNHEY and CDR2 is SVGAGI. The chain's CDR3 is CASSYTTSRIHYEQYF. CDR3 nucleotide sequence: TGTGCCAGCAGTTACACGACTAGTCGGATCCACTACGAGCAGTACTTC.

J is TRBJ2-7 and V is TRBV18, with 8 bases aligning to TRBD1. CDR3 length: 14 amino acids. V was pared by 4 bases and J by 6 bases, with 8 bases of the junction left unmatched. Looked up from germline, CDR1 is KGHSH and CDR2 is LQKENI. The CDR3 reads CASSRRDRTGEQYF. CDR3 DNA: TGTGCCAGCTCACGCCGGGACAGGACTGGCGAGCAGTACTTC.

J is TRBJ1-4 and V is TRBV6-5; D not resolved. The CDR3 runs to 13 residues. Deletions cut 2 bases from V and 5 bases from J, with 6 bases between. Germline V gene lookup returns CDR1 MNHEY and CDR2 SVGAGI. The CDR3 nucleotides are TGTGCCAGCAGTTACGTCTCGAATGAAAAACTGTTTTTT. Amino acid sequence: CASSYVSNEKLFF.

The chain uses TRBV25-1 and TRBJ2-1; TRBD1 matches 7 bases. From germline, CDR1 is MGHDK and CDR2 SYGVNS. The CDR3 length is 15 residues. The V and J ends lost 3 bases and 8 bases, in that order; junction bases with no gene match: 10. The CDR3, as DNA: TGTGCCAGCAGTGAGGGGACAGTCTGGGGCCATGAGCAGTTCTTC. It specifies CASSEGTVWGHEQFF.

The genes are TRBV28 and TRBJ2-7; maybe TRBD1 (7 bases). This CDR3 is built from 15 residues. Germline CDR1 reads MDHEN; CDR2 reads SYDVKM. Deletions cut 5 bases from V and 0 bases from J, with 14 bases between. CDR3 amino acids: CASSPYRGGSYEQYF. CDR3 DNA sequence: TGTGCCAGCAGTCCATACAGGGGAGGCTCCTACGAGCAGTACTTC.

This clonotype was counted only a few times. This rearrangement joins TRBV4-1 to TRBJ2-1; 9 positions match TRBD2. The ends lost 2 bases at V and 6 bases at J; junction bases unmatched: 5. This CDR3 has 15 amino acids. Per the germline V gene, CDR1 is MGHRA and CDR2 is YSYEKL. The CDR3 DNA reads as TGCGCCAGCAGCCAATGGGGCGGGAGGGCCAATGAGCAGTTCTTC. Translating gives CASSQWGGRANEQFF.

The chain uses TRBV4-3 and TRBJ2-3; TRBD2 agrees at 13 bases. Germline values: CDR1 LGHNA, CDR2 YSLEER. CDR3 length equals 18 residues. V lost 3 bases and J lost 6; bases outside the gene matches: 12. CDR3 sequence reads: CASSHFGLAGEGSDTQYF. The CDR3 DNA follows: TGCGCCAGCAGCCACTTCGGACTAGCGGGAGAGGGTTCGGATACGCAGTATTTT.

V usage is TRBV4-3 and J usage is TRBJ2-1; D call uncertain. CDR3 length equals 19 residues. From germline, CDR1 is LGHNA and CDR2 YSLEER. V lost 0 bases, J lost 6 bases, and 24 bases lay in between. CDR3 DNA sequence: TGCGCCAGCAGCCAAGATCTTGCGGTTGCACAAGAATTGCGCAATGAGCAGTTCTTC. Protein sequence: CASSQDLAVAQELRNEQFF.